This T cell receptor beta chain was obtained from a study of T cells expressing NK-cell markers. With the 5' RACE reads reprocessed, TCRdb shows one record per CDR3 protein and no DNA. The sample data list 500,000 to 700,000 distinct CDR3 sequences. The CDR3 contains 13 residues. Germline V lookup: CDR1 MNHNY, CDR2 SVGAGI (reference sequence). The chain has TRBV6-6 and TRBJ2-7; TCRdb selects TRBD1, and the lack of DNA leaves this call unchecked. This sequence was found in a young man in good health. What was sequenced was blood T cells: a sorted CD56 or NKG2C T cell subset, CD4+ or CD8+ T cells, or bulk PBMC T cells (not recorded which). CDR3 amino acids: CASSSADRTEQYF.